This T cell receptor (beta chain) was sequenced in a study of shared clonotypes between healthy human individuals. Findings and caveats of the study: Blood was the sole source, and tissue repertoires probably differ. The low donor count limited represented genetic and exposure-history diversity.

Note on this clone: As yet, its antigen is unknown.

Measured with immunoSEQ multiplex PCR; TCRdb has only the in-frame clones, and not every one. Of hundreds of thousands of clones detected, roughly three quarters appear once; the ten largest clones hold about 11%. The CDR3 extends over 14 amino acids. V was trimmed by 0 bases and J by 5 bases, leaving 11 bases between them. Germline values: CDR1 SGHRS, CDR2 YFSETQ. This TCR derives from a woman in her thirties or forties in good health. Some clones in this sample may be carry-over from other donors' samples. The chain recombines TRBV5-1 with TRBJ1-1; D uncertain. The sample taken for sequencing was PBMCs. The DNA for the CDR3 is TGCGCCAGCAGCTTGGATTCAGCGGGAACTGAAGCTTTCTTT. As protein: CASSLDSAGTEAFF.